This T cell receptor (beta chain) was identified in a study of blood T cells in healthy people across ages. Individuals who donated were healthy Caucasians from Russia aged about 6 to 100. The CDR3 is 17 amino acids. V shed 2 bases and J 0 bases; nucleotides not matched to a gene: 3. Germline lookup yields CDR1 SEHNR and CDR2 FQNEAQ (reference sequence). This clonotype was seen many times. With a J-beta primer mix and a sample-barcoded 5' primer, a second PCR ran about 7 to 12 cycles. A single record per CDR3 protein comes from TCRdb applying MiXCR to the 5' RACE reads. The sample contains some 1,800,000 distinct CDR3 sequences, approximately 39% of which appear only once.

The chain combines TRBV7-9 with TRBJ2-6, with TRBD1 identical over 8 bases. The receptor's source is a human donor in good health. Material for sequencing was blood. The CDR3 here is CASSLPGGYSGANVLTF. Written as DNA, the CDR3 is TGTGCCAGCAGCTTACCAGGGGGCTACTCTGGGGCCAACGTCCTGACTTTC.